This T cell receptor beta chain is drawn from a study of CD8+CD57+ T cells in acquired aplastic anemia. Germline CDR1 and CDR2: SGHDN and FVKESK. This CDR3 region has 13 residues. V was pared by 0 bases and J by 7 bases, with 6 bases between. All patients picked for sequencing had shown, by flow cytometry, an expansion of CD8+CD57+ cells. The count of this clonotype is one. TCR beta VDJ combinations and CDR3 sequences were profiled from genomic DNA. TCRdb re-analysed the reads in MiXCR, keeping a single row per CDR3 protein. This sample has about 200,000 distinct CDR3 sequences; under 55% occur once, and the top ten carry about 20%.

Sequencing used sorted CD4+, CD8+, or CD8+CD57+ T cells (not recorded which) from PBMCs. This rearrangement joins TRBV14 to TRBJ2-2; D may be TRBD1 (5 bases). The sequence derives from a human donor with aplastic anemia. CDR3 region: CASSQEQDGELFF. CDR3 coding DNA: TGTGCCAGCAGCCAAGAACAGGACGGGGAGCTGTTTTTT. Full variable domain (remainder filled in from reference TRBV14 and TRBJ2-2): EAGVTQFPSHSVIEKGQTVTLRCDPISGHDNLYWYRRVMGKEIKFLLHFVKESKQDESGMPNNRFLAERTGGTYSTLKVQPAELEDSGVYFCASSQEQDGELFFGEGSRLTVL.